This passage covers 23 T cell receptor beta chains from one sample sequenced in a study of response to subunit inactivated influenza vaccine. One entry per CDR3 protein results from TCRdb running MiXCR on the RT-PCR reads. The profile shows under 950,000 distinct CDR3 sequences, approximately 21% of them singletons. The sample here was PBMCs from blood, taken roughly 5 days after vaccination. These receptors came from a man aged 45-60 years who received an inactivated influenza vaccine.

This clonotype came up a few times. The CDR3 reads CASSVDREYGYTF. CDR3 sequence (DNA): TGTGCCAGCAGCGTCGACAGGGAGTATGGCTACACCTTC. The rearrangement uses TRBV12-3 or TRBV12-4 and TRBJ1-2; 7 bases map to TRBD1. Germline trimming cut 6 bases from V and 5 bases from J; bases unmatched to any gene: 6. The CDR3 is 13 residues long.

This chain uses TRBV19 with TRBJ2-5; TRBD1 is a possible D gene (6 bases). Germline lookup yields CDR1 LNHDA and CDR2 SQIVND (reference sequence). V lost 2 bases and J lost 6, with 13 bases in between. The CDR3 is 14 amino acids. CDR3 nucleotide sequence: TGTGCCAGTAGTATATCACAGGGTTGGAAGACCCAGTACTTC. Translation gives CASSISQGWKTQYF.

The V and J genes are TRBV11-3 and TRBJ2-7, with 10 bases fitting TRBD2. Germline CDR1 reads SGHNT; CDR2 reads YENEEA. V was clipped by 2 bases and J by 3 bases; unmatched bases: 7. The CDR3 extends over 16 amino acids. This chain's CDR3 is CASSLRASGSFYEQYF. CDR3 nucleotides: TGTGCCAGCAGCTTAAGGGCTAGCGGGAGTTTCTACGAGCAGTACTTC.

This clonotype was found many times. The rearrangement links TRBV5-6 to TRBJ1-1; 7 nucleotides align to TRBD1. This CDR3 contains 15 residues. Germline V lookup: CDR1 SGHDT, CDR2 YYEEEE. J gave up 1 base and V 0 bases, and 3 bases lay outside the gene matches. Here the CDR3 reads CASSLGSGGNTEAFF. CDR3 DNA sequence: TGTGCCAGCAGCTTGGGATCAGGGGGGAACACTGAAGCTTTCTTT.

The CDR3 loop reads CAISKTGSETQYF. CDR3 coding DNA: TGTGCCATCAGTAAGACAGGGTCTGAGACCCAGTACTTC. The chain joins TRBV10-3 to TRBJ2-5; 7 bases are a match to TRBD1. The CDR3 runs 13 residues. CDR1 and CDR2 (germline): ENHRY, SYGVKD. The trim removed 5 bases at V and 5 bases at J, leaving 5 bases unmatched.

This clonotype was seen only a few times. The chain recombines TRBV5-1 with TRBJ2-7, with 9 bases fitting TRBD2. The CDR3 length is 15 residues. The germline V gene has CDR1 SGHRS and CDR2 YFSETQ. V dropped 0 bases and J dropped 4; count of bases not matched to a gene: 5. The CDR3 coding sequence is TGCGCCAGCAGCTTGGGCTCTAGCGGGATGTACGAGCAGTACTTC. As protein: CASSLGSSGMYEQYF.

There are many counts of this clonotype. The gene calls are TRBV30 and TRBJ2-7, with 7 bases fitting TRBD1. Germline V CDR1 and CDR2: GTSNPN, SVGIG (reference sequence). With V trimmed by 2 bases and J by 3 bases, 1 base remained unmatched. This CDR3 is built from 12 residues. The CDR3 bases are TGTGCCTGGAGTTGGGACAGCTACGAGCAGTACTTC. Amino acids: CAWSWDSYEQYF. The full variable domain, rest sourced from reference TRBV30 and TRBJ2-7, is SQTIHQWPATLVQPVGSPLSLECTVEGTSNPNLYWYRQAAGRGLQLLFYSVGIGQISSEVPQNLSASRPQDRQFILSSKKLLLSDSGFYLCAWSWDSYEQYFGPGTRLTVT.

This clonotype showed up many times. This may stem from a read error, because a much larger clone lies one nucleotide away. The chain has TRBV5-6 and TRBJ2-7; D unresolved. The CDR3 contains 12 residues. Trimming cost V 1 base and J 2 bases, with 4 bases left between them. Looked up from germline, CDR1 is SGHDT and CDR2 is YYEEEE. Written as DNA, the CDR3 is TGTGCCAGCAGCTTGAGGACCTACGAGCAGTACTTC. This gives the protein CASSLRTYEQYF.

This chain joins TRBV12-3 or TRBV12-4 and TRBJ2-7; 10 positions match TRBD2. CDR3 length: 15 residues. V lost 5 bases to trimming and J lost 5 bases; unmatched junction nucleotides: 9. CDR3 amino acids: CASSPMSGGVHEQYF. Written as DNA, the CDR3 is TGTGCCAGCAGTCCGATGAGCGGGGGGGTCCACGAGCAGTACTTC.

In DNA, the CDR3 is TGCGCCAGCAGGGGGGCGACAGATACGCAGTATTTT. Translated, it gives CASRGATDTQYF. This chain uses TRBV5-1 with TRBJ2-3; a possible D gene is TRBD1 (6 bases). Deletions cut 5 bases from V and 3 bases from J, with 7 bases between. Germline CDR1 SGHRS, CDR2 YFSETQ. The CDR3 is 12 amino acids.

The CDR3 sequence: CASSPGQGGGYEQYF. Here the CDR3 DNA reads TGTGCCAGCAGTCCAGGACAGGGAGGTGGGTACGAGCAGTACTTC. The chain carries TRBV28 and TRBJ2-7; 8 bases are a match to TRBD1. With 5 bases clipped from V and 4 bases from J, the junction kept 10 bases outside the gene matches. Germline values: CDR1 MDHEN, CDR2 SYDVKM. The CDR3 covers 15 residues.

This clonotype showed up just a few times. The genes are TRBV7-2 and TRBJ1-6; D uncertain. V was pared by 1 base and J by 12 bases, with 10 bases between. Germline CDR1 reads SGHTA; CDR2 reads FQGNSA. The CDR3 runs 13 residues. CDR3 DNA: TGTGCCAGCAGCTTAGGGGCGGGGATACCCCTCCACTTT. The encoded protein is CASSLGAGIPLHF.

The chain recombines TRBV7-1 with TRBJ1-2; the match to TRBD1 covers 9 bases. Being an ORF, TRBV7-1 has a function that is uncertain. This CDR3 comprises 22 residues. J gave up 2 bases and V 3 bases, and 25 bases lay outside the gene matches. The CDR3 here is CASSSPNGLSDRGGKRNYGYTF. In DNA, the CDR3 is TGTGCCAGCAGCTCCCCGAATGGGTTATCGGACAGGGGAGGTAAAAGGAACTATGGCTACACCTTC.

The chain has TRBV18 and TRBJ2-5; D tentatively reads TRBD1 or TRBD2 (5 bases each). Germline loops: CDR1 KGHSH, CDR2 LQKENI. Between the trimmed V and J ends, which lost 6 bases and 5 bases, there was a span of 25 bases. The CDR3 extends over 17 amino acids. The CDR3 region has the DNA TGTGCCAGCTCCCTCAAGGCCAGGGAGTGGATGAAGGAGACCCAGTACTTC. Its protein product is CASSLKAREWMKETQYF.

This clonotype appeared a few times. The CDR3 DNA reads as TGTGCCAGCAGCGTAGGACTAGCGGGAGACTACGAGCAGTACTTC. Translation gives CASSVGLAGDYEQYF. This chain joins TRBV9 and TRBJ2-7; 12 nucleotides match TRBD2. The CDR3 totals 15 residues. V shed 0 bases, J shed 3 bases, and the junction held 1 base outside the gene matches. Germline loops: CDR1 SGDLS, CDR2 YYNGEE.

The chain recombines TRBV12-3 or TRBV12-4 with TRBJ1-2; D not certain. V was shortened by 3 bases and J by 4 bases, with 12 bases between the two germline ends. The CDR3 is made up of 14 amino acids. CDR3 nucleotides: TGTGCCAGCAGTTTCAGCCCTATTACCTATGGCTACACCTTC. This translates into CASSFSPITYGYTF.

This clonotype was seen a few times. The chain couples TRBV28 to TRBJ1-4; the D gene is possibly TRBD1 (6 bases). Between the trimmed V and J ends, which lost 4 bases and 13 bases, there was a span of 13 bases. This CDR3 is 12 amino acids long. Germline V CDR1 and CDR2: MDHEN, SYDVKM. The CDR3 DNA follows: TGTGCCAGCAGTTCAACAGGGTCGGGACTGTTTTTT. It translates to CASSSTGSGLFF.

This clonotype came up a few times. CDR3 in amino acids: CAISDSDRGSQPQHF. The CDR3 bases are TGTGCCATCAGTGACTCGGACAGGGGCAGTCAGCCCCAGCATTTT. J is TRBJ1-5 and V is TRBV10-3; TRBD1 matches 9 bases. The CDR3 has 15 amino acids. Germline V gene lookup returns CDR1 ENHRY and CDR2 SYGVKD. Unmatched junction bases numbered 6, after V lost 3 bases and J lost 6 bases.

The chain joins TRBV20-1 to TRBJ2-1, with TRBD2 matching over 8 bases. V lost 5 bases to trimming and J lost 2 bases; unmatched junction nucleotides: 8. Germline V gene data show CDR1 as DFQATT and CDR2 as SNEGSKA (reference sequence). This CDR3 has 15 residues. The CDR3 is CSALRGAGAYNEQFF. CDR3 DNA: TGCAGTGCTCTGCGGGGGGCAGGGGCCTACAATGAGCAGTTCTTC.

The CDR3 reads CASSVDRSNTEAFF. Written as DNA, the CDR3 is TGTGCCAGCAGTGTGGACAGGTCTAACACTGAAGCTTTCTTT. This chain links TRBV2 with TRBJ1-1; 7 nucleotides line up with TRBD1. Germline trimming cut 4 bases from V and 2 bases from J; bases unmatched to any gene: 4. Germline values: CDR1 SNHLY, CDR2 FYNNEI. The CDR3 runs 14 residues.

This chain joins TRBV7-3 and TRBJ2-1, with TRBD2 matching 11 bases. This CDR3 is 15 amino acids long. Trimming cost V 6 bases and J 6 bases; bases outside gene matches: 7. The germline CDR1 and CDR2 sequences are SGHTA and FQGTGA. This CDR3 reads CASSLAGGLFNEQFF. Written as DNA, the CDR3 is TGTGCCAGCAGTTTAGCGGGAGGGCTTTTCAATGAGCAGTTCTTC.

The V gene is TRBV4-2, the J gene TRBJ2-3; D remains unclear. This CDR3 contains 14 residues. Trimming took off 0 bases at V and 7 bases at J, with 11 bases between the two ends. CDR1 and CDR2 from the germline V gene are LGHNA and YNFKEQ. The CDR3 loop reads CASSQDTGRNTQYF. CDR3 nucleotide sequence: TGTGCCAGCAGCCAAGATACGGGCAGAAATACGCAGTATTTT.

V is TRBV29-1 and J is TRBJ2-1; D is unresolved. CDR1 SQVTM and CDR2 ANQGSEA come from the germline V gene. The CDR3 length is 10 residues. V shed 6 bases and J shed 5 bases, with 5 bases lying between them. CDR3 nucleotide sequence: TGCAGCGTCGGGCACAATGAGCAGTTCTTC. Translated: CSVGHNEQFF.